One and the same sample provided the 30 T cell receptor beta chains below, sequenced in a study of shared clonotypes between healthy human individuals. Sequencing was performed with immunoSEQ multiplex PCR; in TCRdb, only in-frame clones are kept and a portion is missing. The sample has about 2 million clones; roughly 95% are singletons. The naive CD8 fraction comprised CD45RO-negative cells positively selected for CCR7 and excluded terminally differentiated effector memory CD45RA+ cells. Sequencing was carried out using naive CD8+ T cells sorted from blood. The receptors originated from a young man in good health.

Only one count was recorded for this clone. The chain carries TRBV19 and TRBJ2-1, with 9 bases aligning to TRBD1. Germline values: CDR1 LNHDA, CDR2 SQIVND (reference sequence). CDR3 length: 16 residues. Losses at the gene ends were 4 bases for V and 6 bases for J; bases not matched to a gene: 10. The CDR3 loop reads CASSSTPGTGPNEQFF. The CDR3, as DNA: TGTGCCAGTAGTAGTACTCCGGGGACAGGGCCCAATGAGCAGTTCTTC.

V gene TRBV9 combines with J gene TRBJ2-1; D not certain. This CDR3 spans 13 amino acids. The V end lost 4 bases, the J end lost 8 bases, and 13 bases lay between the germline ends. Germline values: CDR1 SGDLS, CDR2 YYNGEE. CDR3 nucleotide sequence: TGTGCCAGCAGCCCGTGGGGTACCCATGAGCAGTTCTTC. Encoded protein: CASSPWGTHEQFF.

The V gene is TRBV27, the J gene TRBJ2-7, with D maybe TRBD1 (7 bases). The germline V gene encodes CDR1 MNHEY and CDR2 SMNVEV (reference sequence). The CDR3 is 14 amino acids. Between the trimmed V and J ends, which lost 3 bases and 2 bases, there was a span of 11 bases. DNA of the CDR3: TGTGCCAGCAGTTTGGAGGGACAGACCTACGAGCAGTACTTC. Amino acids: CASSLEGQTYEQYF.

The J gene is TRBJ2-5, the V gene TRBV6-5; D gene ambiguous. Germline V gene sequence: CDR1 MNHEY, CDR2 SVGAGI. This CDR3 comprises 15 residues. The V and J ends lost 4 bases and 4 bases respectively, with 16 bases between them. CDR3 residues: CASSSLTVDLETQYF. The CDR3 DNA is TGTGCCAGCAGTTCCCTGACGGTGGATCTAGAGACCCAGTACTTC.

The chain recombines TRBV27 with TRBJ2-7; no firm D call. Trimming cost V 5 bases and J 2 bases, with 10 bases left between them. The CDR3 consists of 13 residues. CDR1 and CDR2 (germline): MNHEY, SMNVEV (reference sequence). DNA of the CDR3: TGTGCCAGCAGTCTAGGGTATCCCTACGAGCAGTACTTC. Protein product: CASSLGYPYEQYF.

This chain joins TRBV6-6 and TRBJ1-1; no clear D gene. Germline-derived CDR1 and CDR2 are MNHNY and SVGAGI (reference sequence). The V gene lost 4 bases and the J gene lost 0 bases, with 6 bases spanning the gap. CDR3 length: 13 residues. The CDR3 DNA sequence: TGTGCCAGCAGTTTCGACATGAACACTGAAGCTTTCTTT. This gives the protein CASSFDMNTEAFF.

This sequence joins TRBV11-2 and TRBJ2-7; tentative D call: TRBD2 (5 bases). Trimming stripped 3 bases from V and 1 base from J, with 7 bases between. This CDR3 is 13 amino acids long. CDR1 and CDR2 from the germline V gene are SGHAT and FQNNGV. The CDR3 reads CASSFRGSYEQYF. In DNA form, the CDR3 reads TGTGCCAGCAGCTTCCGCGGGTCCTACGAGCAGTACTTC.

The chain recombines TRBV5-1 with TRBJ2-3; TRBD2 matches 10 bases. V shed 7 bases and J 4 bases; nucleotides not matched to a gene: 9. The CDR3 loop spans 15 amino acids. From germline, CDR1 is SGHRS and CDR2 YFSETQ. The CDR3 region is CASVDLAGVSDTQYF. The CDR3 DNA reads TGCGCCAGCGTCGATCTAGCGGGAGTATCAGATACGCAGTATTTT.

This sequence joins TRBV27 and TRBJ2-7; D is possibly TRBD1 or TRBD2 (5 bases each). The CDR3 totals 15 residues. The germline CDR1 and CDR2 sequences are MNHEY and SMNVEV (reference sequence). V lost 2 bases and J lost 3, with 14 bases in between. The CDR3 is CASSLGRGSYYEQYF. CDR3 nucleotides: TGTGCCAGCAGTTTAGGTCGGGGCAGTTACTACGAGCAGTACTTC.

V gene TRBV10-3 combines with J gene TRBJ2-1, with D perhaps TRBD2 (6 bases). The CDR3 length is 13 residues. Looked up from germline, CDR1 is ENHRY and CDR2 is SYGVKD. Deletions cut 9 bases from V and 3 bases from J, with 12 bases between. The CDR3 is CAIGDSGYNEQFF. Here the CDR3 DNA reads TGTGCCATAGGGGACTCGGGCTACAATGAGCAGTTCTTC.

The rearrangement uses TRBV11-2 and TRBJ2-7, with 8 bases identical to TRBD2. The CDR3 spans 15 residues. V trimming: 1 base; J trimming: 6 bases; junction bases outside the gene matches: 8. Germline lookup yields CDR1 SGHAT and CDR2 FQNNGV. For the CDR3, the DNA is TGTGCCAGCAGCTTAGGGACTAGCTTACCCATCGAGCAGTACTTC. Its protein is CASSLGTSLPIEQYF.

The genes are TRBV30 and TRBJ1-1; TRBD1 agrees at 7 bases. Per the germline V gene, CDR1 is GTSNPN and CDR2 is SVGIG (reference sequence). J was trimmed by 0 bases and V by 2 bases; bases with no gene match: 9. The CDR3 consists of 16 residues. The CDR3 bases are TGTGCCTGGAGTTCTCCGGGACAGAGCATGAACACTGAAGCTTTCTTT. This sequence encodes CAWSSPGQSMNTEAFF.

In the case of this clone: Distinct nucleotide sequences in the sample also encode this CDR3. This chain connects TRBV7-9 to TRBJ2-5; D possibly corresponds to TRBD1 (6 bases). This CDR3 is 14 amino acids long. CDR1 and CDR2 (germline): SEHNR, FQNEAQ (reference sequence). Trimming shortened V by 1 base and J by 2 bases, and 8 bases separated the two germline ends. The CDR3 DNA sequence: TGTGCCAGCAGCTTAGTGCAGGGGCAAGAGACCCAGTACTTC. This encodes CASSLVQGQETQYF.

A remark on this clone: Other DNA sequences within the sample encode an identical CDR3. This rearrangement joins TRBV9 to TRBJ2-7; D gene unclear. CDR1 and CDR2 from the germline V gene are SGDLS and YYNGEE. CDR3 length: 15 residues. Trimming left V 0 bases short and J 0 bases short, with 10 bases between. CDR3 protein: CASSVDGVSSYEQYF. Written as DNA, the CDR3 is TGTGCCAGCAGCGTAGACGGTGTTAGCTCCTACGAGCAGTACTTC.

The CDR3 region is CASSSRDREVGYTF. CDR3 nucleotide sequence: TGTGCCAGCAGCAGCAGGGACAGGGAGGTTGGCTACACCTTC. This chain links TRBV5-4 with TRBJ1-2; 9 nucleotides match TRBD1. Germline CDR1 is SGHNT and CDR2 is YYREEE (reference sequence). The length of the CDR3 is 14 residues. Germline trimming cut 4 bases from V and 7 bases from J; bases unmatched to any gene: 8.

The chain combines TRBV7-9 with TRBJ1-2; D is uncertain. CDR1 is SEHNR, CDR2 FQNEAQ, per germline (reference sequence). The CDR3 is 14 amino acids. Trimming took off 1 base at V and 8 bases at J, with 14 bases between the two ends. The CDR3 DNA reads as TGTGCCAGCAGCTTAGAGGCCGGGATTTCGGGCTACACCTTC. It translates to CASSLEAGISGYTF.

The chain employs TRBV27 and TRBJ1-5, with 7 nucleotides matching TRBD1. The CDR3 loop spans 15 amino acids. The trim removed 4 bases at V and 5 bases at J, leaving 8 bases unmatched. Germline loops: CDR1 MNHEY, CDR2 SMNVEV (reference sequence). The CDR3 is CASSSTGTVYQPQHF. For the CDR3, the DNA is TGTGCCAGCAGTTCCACGGGGACAGTTTATCAGCCCCAGCATTTT.

This chain joins TRBV7-3 and TRBJ2-7, with 8 nucleotides matching TRBD2. The germline V gene encodes CDR1 SGHTA and CDR2 FQGTGA. This CDR3 is built from 15 residues. V shed 5 bases, J shed 2 bases, and the junction held 8 bases outside the gene matches. CDR3 protein: CASSILAGGPYEQYF. The DNA of the CDR3 is TGTGCCAGCAGCATCCTCGCGGGGGGCCCCTACGAGCAGTACTTC. The variable domain in full, completed from reference TRBV7-3 and TRBJ2-7, reads GAGVSQTPSNKVTEKGKYVELRCDPISGHTALYWYRQSLGQGPEFLIYFQGTGAADDSGLPNDRFFAVRPEGSVSTLKIQRTERGDSAVYLCASSILAGGPYEQYFGPGTRLTVT.

This chain joins TRBV6-1 and TRBJ1-6; D is uncertain. Trimming took off 1 base at V and 4 bases at J, with 8 bases between the two ends. The CDR3 contains 15 residues. CDR1 and CDR2 from the germline V gene are MNHNS and SASEGT. CDR3: CASSEEGTYNSPLHF. The CDR3 nucleotides read TGTGCCAGCAGTGAAGAGGGCACTTATAATTCACCCCTCCACTTT.

Remarks on this clone: Other DNA variants within this sample encode the same CDR3. J is TRBJ2-7 and V is TRBV2; TRBD1 agrees at 10 bases. The J segment lost 2 bases and the V segment lost 1 base, leaving 2 bases of the junction unmatched. The CDR3 has 15 amino acids. Per the germline V gene, CDR1 is SNHLY and CDR2 is FYNNEI. The CDR3 nucleotides read TGTGCCAGCAGTGAAGGTGGACAGGGGGCCTACGAGCAGTACTTC. Translation gives CASSEGGQGAYEQYF.

This rearrangement joins TRBV6-5 to TRBJ1-2, with a tentative D call TRBD1 (5 bases). This CDR3 has 15 residues. Germline loops: CDR1 MNHEY, CDR2 SVGAGI. V shed 10 bases and J shed 4 bases, with 22 bases lying between them. The CDR3 region has the DNA TGTGCCACAACGGGAGGAGTGGGGCAGATCTATGGCTACACCTTC. This encodes CATTGGVGQIYGYTF.

This sequence joins TRBV9 and TRBJ2-7; 7 bases are a match to TRBD2. Unmatched junction bases numbered 5, after V lost 2 bases and J lost 3 bases. From germline, CDR1 is SGDLS and CDR2 YYNGEE. The CDR3 covers 14 residues. CDR3 sequence (DNA): TGTGCCAGCAGCGTCTCTAGCGGAGACTACGAGCAGTACTTC. Translated: CASSVSSGDYEQYF.

The rearrangement uses TRBV7-8 and TRBJ2-6; 9 nucleotides align to TRBD1. The CDR3 sequence is 18 residues long. J gave up 4 bases and V 8 bases, and 15 bases lay outside the gene matches. Germline lookup yields CDR1 SGHVS and CDR2 FQNEAQ. CDR3 DNA: TGTGCCAGCCGAACAGGGGGCGAGGGTGGTACGGGGGCCAACGTCCTGACTTTC. Translation gives CASRTGGEGGTGANVLTF. Using reference TRBV7-8 and TRBJ2-6 for the parts outside the CDR3, the full variable domain is GAGVSQSPRYKVAKRGQDVALRCDPISGHVSLFWYQQALGQGPEFLTYFQNEAQLDKSGLPSDRFFAERPEGSVSTLKIQRTQQEDSAVYLCASRTGGEGGTGANVLTFGAGSRLTVL.

Worth noting for this clone: Other DNA sequences in the same sample also yield this CDR3. The J gene is TRBJ2-1, the V gene TRBV7-9; TRBD2 aligns across 7 bases. This CDR3 has 15 residues. The germline V gene encodes CDR1 SEHNR and CDR2 FQNEAQ (reference sequence). The ends lost 0 bases at V and 4 bases at J; junction bases unmatched: 3. The CDR3 protein is CASSLASGEYNEQFF. The CDR3 DNA follows: TGTGCCAGCAGCTTAGCAAGCGGGGAGTACAATGAGCAGTTCTTC. The whole variable domain, filled in from reference TRBV7-9 and TRBJ2-1, reads DTGVSQNPRHKITKRGQNVTFRCDPISEHNRLYWYRQTLGQGPEFLTYFQNEAQLEKSRLLSDRFSAERPKGSFSTLEIQRTEQGDSAMYLCASSLASGEYNEQFFGPGTRLTVL.

Concerning this clone itself: This specimen includes other DNA sequences encoding the same CDR3. The CDR3 protein is CASSLGNNEQFF. The DNA for the CDR3 is TGTGCCAGCAGCTTGGGGAACAATGAGCAGTTCTTC. V usage is TRBV7-9 and J usage is TRBJ2-1; D gene uncertain. The CDR3 totals 12 residues. Germline loops: CDR1 SEHNR, CDR2 FQNEAQ (reference sequence). With 3 bases removed from V and 5 bases from J, the gap between germline ends came to 5 bases.

The rearrangement joins TRBV12-5 to TRBJ2-2; no clear D gene. This CDR3 has 13 residues. The V end lost 7 bases, the J end lost 1 base, and 7 bases lay between the germline ends. The V gene's germline CDR1 is LGHNT and CDR2 FRNRAP. In DNA form, the CDR3 reads TGTGCTAGTGTAGCAGGGAACACCGGGGAGCTGTTTTTT. Its protein is CASVAGNTGELFF.

This sequence joins TRBV7-9 and TRBJ1-1; D perhaps matches TRBD1 (5 bases). Germline CDR1 SEHNR, CDR2 FQNEAQ (reference sequence). The V and J ends lost 5 bases and 3 bases respectively, with 13 bases between them. The CDR3 is 14 residues long. This chain's CDR3 is CASSATGTDTEAFF. DNA of the CDR3: TGTGCCAGCAGCGCCACCGGGACCGACACTGAAGCTTTCTTT.

The chain links TRBV7-3 to TRBJ2-1, with TRBD1 identical over 8 bases. V lost 5 bases, J lost 10 bases, and 4 bases stayed unmatched. Germline CDR1 SGHTA, CDR2 FQGTGA. The CDR3 totals 12 residues. This CDR3 reads CASSDRGGEQFF. DNA for the CDR3: TGTGCCAGCAGCGACAGGGGTGGGGAGCAGTTCTTC.

The chain employs TRBV7-6 and TRBJ2-3; 7 bases line up with TRBD2. CDR1 is SGHVS and CDR2 is FNYEAQ in the germline V gene. The CDR3 totals 16 residues. After removal of 5 bases from V and 2 bases from J, the junction contained 10 bases not matched to a gene. CDR3 sequence: CASSPDPGGPTDTQYF. CDR3 bases: TGTGCCAGCAGCCCCGACCCGGGGGGACCCACAGATACGCAGTATTTT.

The rearrangement joins TRBV5-4 to TRBJ1-6; D is ambiguous. Trimming left V 0 bases short and J 13 bases short, with 11 bases between. The CDR3 sequence is 13 residues long. The germline CDR1 and CDR2 sequences are SGHNT and YYREEE (reference sequence). CDR3 nucleotides: TGTGCCAGCAGCTTGGGGGCTGGTTATCCCCTCCACTTT. Amino acids: CASSLGAGYPLHF.